Following are 21 T cell receptor beta chains from one sample sequenced in a study of blood T cell repertoires in COVID-19. Measured with immunoSEQ multiplex PCR; TCRdb has only the in-frame clones, and not every one. The sample has 9,500 to 15,000 clones, 75% to 90% seen once; the top ten hold less than 6%. Source material: peripheral blood. These receptors all stem from a human donor in a cohort sampled during active COVID-19.

This clone appeared once. The chain joins TRBV6-6 to TRBJ1-6; 8 bases agree with TRBD1. J was trimmed by 7 bases and V by 4 bases; bases with no gene match: 3. The germline gives CDR1 MNHNY, CDR2 SVGAGI (reference sequence). The CDR3 has 14 amino acids. The chain's CDR3 is CASSFGQGNSPLHF. The CDR3 bases are TGTGCCAGCAGTTTCGGACAGGGAAATTCACCCCTCCACTTT.

CDR3: CASSEVLAGGTDTQYF. In DNA, the CDR3 is TGTGCCAGCAGCGAGGTCCTAGCGGGTGGCACAGATACGCAGTATTTT. The rearrangement uses TRBV9 and TRBJ2-3, with 8 nucleotides matching TRBD2. Losses at the gene ends were 3 bases for V and 1 base for J; bases not matched to a gene: 7. The CDR3 is 16 residues long. Germline lookup yields CDR1 SGDLS and CDR2 YYNGEE.

The chain joins TRBV30 to TRBJ2-1; 12 bases map to TRBD1. The junction had 7 bases not matched to a gene; V was cut back by 5 bases and J by 8 bases. Germline CDR1 reads GTSNPN; CDR2 reads SVGIG (reference sequence). This CDR3 is 14 amino acids long. This CDR3 is CAWVRDRGLHEQFF. CDR3 sequence (DNA): TGTGCCTGGGTCCGGGACAGGGGGCTACATGAGCAGTTCTTC.

This clone turned up a few times. The chain is built from TRBV2 and TRBJ1-5, with TRBD1 matching over 10 bases. V trimming: 10 bases; J trimming: 8 bases; junction bases outside the gene matches: 11. The CDR3 loop spans 14 amino acids. Germline-derived CDR1 and CDR2 are SNHLY and FYNNEI. CDR3 bases: TGTGCCACCCGACAGGGGGCCCCAGGGAAGCCCCAGCATTTT. As protein: CATRQGAPGKPQHF.

This clone was seen only a few times. V usage is TRBV19 and J usage is TRBJ2-7; TRBD1 agrees at 9 bases. With V trimmed by 6 bases and J by 1 base, 4 bases remained unmatched. Germline V gives CDR1 LNHDA, CDR2 SQIVND (reference sequence). The CDR3 totals 14 residues. The CDR3 DNA is TGTGCCAGTAGAGACAGGGGGTCTTCCTACGAGCAGTACTTC. This codes for CASRDRGSSYEQYF.

The chain employs TRBV6-4 and TRBJ2-3, with 9 bases lining up with TRBD2. Germline loops: CDR1 MRHNA, CDR2 SNTAGT. The CDR3 has 14 amino acids. V dropped 7 bases and J dropped 3; count of bases not matched to a gene: 5. The CDR3 bases are TGTGCCAGCAAATATAGCGGGAGTACAGATACGCAGTATTTT. Translating gives CASKYSGSTDTQYF.

The chain combines TRBV5-1 with TRBJ2-1; D is possibly TRBD2 (5 bases). Germline V lookup: CDR1 SGHRS, CDR2 YFSETQ. The CDR3 runs 15 residues. V was shortened by 6 bases and J by 3 bases, with 16 bases between the two germline ends. CDR3 residues: CASKAGVGSYNEQFF. CDR3 DNA: TGCGCCAGCAAAGCTGGGGTGGGGAGCTACAATGAGCAGTTCTTC.

The gene calls are TRBV28 and TRBJ2-1; 7 positions agree with TRBD2. This CDR3 region has 16 residues. Per the germline V gene, CDR1 is MDHEN and CDR2 is SYDVKM. Trimming cost V 6 bases and J 4 bases; bases outside gene matches: 12. DNA of the CDR3: TGTGCCAGCAGCTCTTTCTCTGCGGGAGAATACAATGAGCAGTTCTTC. Translating it yields CASSSFSAGEYNEQFF. The full variable domain, with the rest looked up from reference TRBV28 and TRBJ2-1, is DVKVTQSSRYLVKRTGEKVFLECVQDMDHENMFWYRQDPGLGLRLIYFSYDVKMKEKGDIPEGYSVSREKKERFSLILESASTNQTSMYLCASSSFSAGEYNEQFFGPGTRLTVL.

The chain employs TRBV28 and TRBJ1-5, with D possibly TRBD1 on 5 matching bases. CDR1 is MDHEN and CDR2 is SYDVKM in the germline V gene. This CDR3 has 14 residues. Deletions cut 3 bases from V and 6 bases from J, with 12 bases between. CDR3 DNA sequence: TGTGCCAGCAGTTTGGGAGGGACGGTTCAGCCCCAGCATTTT. Protein: CASSLGGTVQPQHF.

The chain links TRBV11-2 to TRBJ1-2, with D maybe TRBD1 (6 bases). V lost 6 bases and J lost 4, with 12 bases in between. The CDR3 is made up of 13 amino acids. Germline CDR1 SGHAT, CDR2 FQNNGV. CDR3 in DNA: TGTGCCAGCAGTGGACAGAGCCTCTATGGCTACACCTTC. It translates to CASSGQSLYGYTF.

This rearrangement joins TRBV3-1 (or the pseudogene TRBV3-2) to TRBJ2-5, with 14 bases that match TRBD2. The CDR3 covers 16 residues. V was clipped by 7 bases and J by 5 bases; unmatched bases: 9. Germline V CDR1 and CDR2: LGHDT, YNNKEL (reference sequence). CDR3: CASTSGTSGSLETQYF. The CDR3 DNA reads as TGTGCCAGCACCTCAGGGACTAGCGGGAGTCTGGAGACCCAGTACTTC.

The chain combines TRBV5-4 with TRBJ2-1; the D gene is possibly TRBD2 (5 bases). The CDR3 runs 16 residues. The germline V and J ends were trimmed by 4 bases and 3 bases, with 17 bases remaining between them. The germline V gene encodes CDR1 SGHNT and CDR2 YYREEE (reference sequence). The CDR3 DNA is TGTGCCAGCAGCGTGCAACTAGAGACTAACTACAATGAGCAGTTCTTC. Translated, it gives CASSVQLETNYNEQFF.

This clone was found once. The chain couples TRBV3-1 (or the pseudogene TRBV3-2) to TRBJ1-3; 8 bases match TRBD1. The CDR3 covers 17 residues. Germline CDR1 and CDR2: LGHDT and YNNKEL (reference sequence). J was trimmed by 5 bases and V by 4 bases; bases with no gene match: 13. CDR3 nucleotides: TGTGCCAGCAGCCCCTCTGCCCCAGGACAGGGCAGAAACACCATATATTTT. Translating it yields CASSPSAPGQGRNTIYF.

The chain is built from TRBV19 and TRBJ2-3; 11 bases match TRBD2. CDR1 and CDR2 (germline): LNHDA, SQIVND (reference sequence). This CDR3 is built from 18 residues. The V gene end was trimmed by 3 bases and the J gene end by 3 bases; junction bases not matched to a gene: 11. CDR3 protein: CASSIISGGASGTDTQYF. The CDR3 DNA follows: TGTGCCAGTAGTATCATTAGCGGGGGGGCGTCGGGGACAGATACGCAGTATTTT. The whole variable domain, remainder taken from reference TRBV19 and TRBJ2-3, is DGGITQSPKYLFRKEGQNVTLSCEQNLNHDAMYWYRQDPGQGLRLIYYSQIVNDFQKGDIAEGYSVSREKKESFPLTVTSAQKNPTAFYLCASSIISGGASGTDTQYFGPGTRLTVL.

The sample holds a few counts of this clone. The rearrangement uses TRBV2 and TRBJ2-7, with D possibly being TRBD2 (6 bases). Germline lookup yields CDR1 SNHLY and CDR2 FYNNEI. This CDR3 comprises 14 residues. Trimming removed 4 bases from V and 2 bases from J, with 12 bases in between. The chain's CDR3 is CASSGGDFPYEQYF. For the CDR3, the DNA is TGTGCCAGCAGTGGAGGGGACTTCCCCTACGAGCAGTACTTC.

The V gene is TRBV5-1, the J gene TRBJ2-2; D might be TRBD1 (5 bases). Trimming took off 4 bases at V and 2 bases at J, with 9 bases between the two ends. This CDR3 is 14 amino acids long. Looked up from germline, CDR1 is SGHRS and CDR2 is YFSETQ. The CDR3 DNA reads TGCGCCAGCAGCAACAGGCGCAACACCGGGGAGCTGTTTTTT. It is translated as CASSNRRNTGELFF.

The chain has TRBV6-5 and TRBJ2-2; possible D gene TRBD2, 6 bases. CDR1 and CDR2 (germline): MNHEY, SVGAGI. Trimming stripped 7 bases from V and 6 bases from J, with 12 bases between. There are 13 residues in the CDR3. The CDR3: CASKTGAAGELFF. The CDR3 DNA is TGTGCCAGCAAGACGGGAGCTGCCGGGGAGCTGTTTTTT.

The chain links TRBV9 to TRBJ2-3; 15 bases match TRBD2. Unmatched junction bases numbered 4, after V lost 3 bases and J lost 5 bases. The CDR3 sequence is 16 residues long. Per the germline V gene, CDR1 is SGDLS and CDR2 is YYNGEE. In DNA, the CDR3 is TGTGCCAGCAGCGAGGGACTAGCGGGAGGTAGAGATACGCAGTATTTT. It is translated as CASSEGLAGGRDTQYF.

The gene calls are TRBV7-8 and TRBJ1-2; no reliable D call. Trimming removed 0 bases at V and 4 bases at J, with 6 bases between. The V gene's germline CDR1 is SGHVS and CDR2 FQNEAQ. The CDR3 is 13 amino acids. The CDR3 spells CASSLAGGYGYTF. CDR3 in DNA: TGTGCCAGCAGCTTAGCCGGAGGCTATGGCTACACCTTC.

This chain connects TRBV9 to TRBJ1-6; perhaps TRBD1 as D (5 bases). V lost 4 bases and J lost 10, with 18 bases in between. There are 15 residues in the CDR3. CDR1 and CDR2 (germline): SGDLS, YYNGEE. The CDR3 sequence is CASSPRQGSASPLHF. The CDR3 region has the DNA TGTGCCAGCAGCCCGCGTCAGGGTTCGGCCTCACCCCTCCACTTT. The whole variable domain, filled in from reference TRBV9 and TRBJ1-6, reads DSGVTQTPKHLITATGQRVTLRCSPRSGDLSVYWYQQSLDQGLQFLIQYYNGEERAKGNILERFSAQQFPDLHSELNLSSLELGDSALYFCASSPRQGSASPLHFGNGTRLTVT.

The chain carries TRBV10-3 and TRBJ2-2; 8 bases line up with TRBD1. Losses at the gene ends were 6 bases for V and 2 bases for J; bases not matched to a gene: 5. Germline lookup yields CDR1 ENHRY and CDR2 SYGVKD. The CDR3 has 15 amino acids. CDR3 sequence (DNA): TGTGCCATCAGAGGGACAGGTACCAACACCGGGGAGCTGTTTTTT. As protein: CAIRGTGTNTGELFF.